This record concerns one T cell receptor (beta chain) sequence. V was cut by 5 bases and J by 3 bases, with 13 bases left in between. CDR3 length: 15 amino acids. Germline V gives CDR1 MNHNS, CDR2 SASEGT. Sequencing was performed with immunoSEQ multiplex PCR; in TCRdb, only in-frame clones are kept and a portion is missing. The repertoire holds millions of clones, with 95% as singletons. This record belongs to a study of shared clonotypes between healthy human individuals. A split of CD4+ cells into CD45RA+ naive and CD45RA-negative memory subsets was performed. The source is a man aged 18 to 29 in good health. The genes are TRBV6-1 and TRBJ1-4, with unresolved D. What was sequenced was naive CD4+ T cells sorted from blood. The subset here: CD45RA+ positively selected. CDR3 in amino acids: CASSSFEEANEKLFF. Here the CDR3 DNA reads TGTGCCAGCAGTTCATTTGAGGAAGCTAATGAAAAACTGTTTTTT.